Below, 14 T cell receptor beta chains from the same sample are listed, as sequenced in a study of memory CD4+ T cells and cytomegalovirus serostatus. Single viable CD3+CD4+CD8-CD45RO+ cells were sorted as the memory CD4+ T cells. Using immunoSEQ multiplex PCR, the repertoire was profiled, and TCRdb retains in-frame clones only, with some absent. Seen here are about 56,000 clones, around 80% observed once, and the top ten hold approximately 0.39%. The sequenced sample consisted of memory CD4+ T cells from blood. The source of these receptors is an adult in good health and CMV-seronegative.

The CDR3 loop is CASSEDRVYNSPLHF. The CDR3 coding sequence is TGTGCCAGCAGTGAGGACAGGGTCTATAATTCACCCCTCCACTTT. The chain uses TRBV25-1 and TRBJ1-6, with 8 bases that match TRBD1. Germline CDR1 and CDR2: MGHDK and SYGVNS. This CDR3 region has 15 residues. The ends lost 3 bases at V and 3 bases at J; junction bases unmatched: 1.

The chain employs TRBV9 and TRBJ2-4; TRBD2 agrees at 9 bases. The CDR3 consists of 16 residues. V lost 4 bases to trimming and J lost 6 bases; unmatched junction nucleotides: 11. Germline lookup yields CDR1 SGDLS and CDR2 YYNGEE. The CDR3 loop is CASSRGAGGAANIQYF. The DNA of the CDR3 is TGTGCCAGCAGCCGCGGGGCGGGGGGGGCGGCAAACATTCAGTACTTC.

CDR3 sequence reads: CASSACLATQRTEAFF. Written as DNA, the CDR3 is TGTGCCAGCAGTGCATGCCTAGCTACACAACGCACTGAAGCTTTCTTT. The chain uses TRBV21-1 and TRBJ1-1. TRBV21-1 counts as a pseudogene. The CDR3 runs 16 residues.

This sequence joins TRBV4-2 and TRBJ1-4, with D unclear. The CDR3 is made up of 15 amino acids. Germline V gives CDR1 LGHNA, CDR2 YNFKEQ. Between the trimmed V and J ends, which lost 4 bases and 0 bases, there was a span of 9 bases. The CDR3 here is CASSPQPATNEKLFF. The CDR3, as DNA: TGTGCCAGCAGCCCCCAGCCTGCAACTAATGAAAAACTGTTTTTT.

This chain connects TRBV5-6 to TRBJ2-7; TRBD1 might be the D (6 bases). Germline-derived CDR1 and CDR2 are SGHDT and YYEEEE. The V end lost 9 bases, the J end lost 5 bases, and 18 bases lay between the germline ends. This CDR3 contains 13 residues. CDR3 sequence: CATFKRGRDEQYF. CDR3 DNA: TGTGCCACCTTTAAGAGGGGGAGAGACGAGCAGTACTTC. The full variable domain, in which reference TRBV5-6 and TRBJ2-7 provide the parts outside the CDR3, is DAGVTQSPTHLIKTRGQQVTLRCSPKSGHDTVSWYQQALGQGPQFIFQYYEEEERQRGNFPDRFSGHQFPNYSSELNVNALLLGDSALYLCATFKRGRDEQYFGPGTRLTVT.

This clone was seen only a few times. J is TRBJ1-5 and V is TRBV6-6; D may be TRBD1 (6 bases). This CDR3 has 15 residues. V gave up 2 bases and J gave up 6 bases, with 14 bases separating them. Germline V CDR1 and CDR2: MNHNY, SVGAGI (reference sequence). This chain's CDR3 is CASSYTGQSGQPQHF. The DNA of the CDR3 is TGTGCCAGCAGTTACACCGGACAGTCCGGTCAGCCCCAGCATTTT.

This clone was found a few times. The rearrangement uses TRBV27 and TRBJ2-3, with TRBD1 identical over 9 bases. Germline loops: CDR1 MNHEY, CDR2 SMNVEV (reference sequence). Trimming at V came to 1 base and at J to 2 bases, leaving 10 bases not matched to a gene. The CDR3 runs 18 residues. CDR3 nucleotide sequence: TGTGCCAGCAGTTTATGGGGAGGGGGACAGGGTTCCACAGATACGCAGTATTTT. It yields the protein CASSLWGGGQGSTDTQYF.

The CDR3 DNA sequence: TGCAGTGCTAGATGGGGGGCCGAGCAGTACTTC. Translated: CSARWGAEQYF. The rearrangement links TRBV20-1 to TRBJ2-7; D may correspond to TRBD1 or TRBD2 (6 bases each). CDR1 is DFQATT, CDR2 SNEGSKA, per germline (reference sequence). Trimming pared 2 bases from V and 6 bases from J, leaving 8 bases between. The CDR3 length is 11 residues.

The rearrangement links TRBV11-2 to TRBJ2-1; D is tentatively TRBD1 or TRBD2 (5 bases each). Germline assignment: CDR1 SGHAT and CDR2 FQNNGV. V was pared by 3 bases and J by 0 bases, with 12 bases between. The CDR3 spans 16 residues. The chain's CDR3 is CASSFNFGGSYNEQFF. CDR3 coding DNA: TGTGCCAGCAGCTTTAATTTTGGGGGCTCCTACAATGAGCAGTTCTTC. Full variable domain (missing parts from reference TRBV11-2 and TRBJ2-1): EAGVAQSPRYKIIEKRQSVAFWCNPISGHATLYWYQQILGQGPKLLIQFQNNGVVDDSQLPKDRFSAERLKGVDSTLKIQPAKLEDSAVYLCASSFNFGGSYNEQFFGPGTRLTVL.

The chain is built from TRBV7-2 and TRBJ2-5; no clear D. Between the trimmed V and J ends, which lost 5 bases and 8 bases, there was a span of 18 bases. The CDR3 spans 14 residues. CDR1 and CDR2 from the germline V gene are SGHTA and FQGNSA. The CDR3 nucleotides are TGTGCCAGCAGCCCTAGAGCCCCCTTCCTAACCCAGTACTTC. Protein product: CASSPRAPFLTQYF. Together with reference TRBV7-2 and TRBJ2-5, the CDR3 gives the full variable domain: GAGVSQSPSNKVTEKGKDVELRCDPISGHTALYWYRQSLGQGLEFLIYFQGNSAPDKSGLPSDRFSAERTGGSVSTLTIQRTQQEDSAVYLCASSPRAPFLTQYFGPGTRLLVL.

The chain is built from TRBV9 and TRBJ2-3; the D gene could be TRBD1 or TRBD2 (6 bases each). Looked up from germline, CDR1 is SGDLS and CDR2 is YYNGEE. Trimming took off 2 bases at V and 3 bases at J, with 19 bases between the two ends. This CDR3 region has 17 residues. The CDR3, as DNA: TGTGCCAGCAGCGTCGGGACTTCTAGGGGGTTTACAGATACGCAGTATTTT. Its translation: CASSVGTSRGFTDTQYF.

The chain employs TRBV27 and TRBJ2-7; D unclear. Trimming removed 5 bases at V and 0 bases at J, with 14 bases between. Germline CDR1 is MNHEY and CDR2 is SMNVEV (reference sequence). The CDR3 extends over 15 amino acids. The CDR3 is CASSPLYLSSYEQYF. The CDR3 bases are TGTGCCAGCAGTCCCCTATACCTCAGCTCCTACGAGCAGTACTTC.

The J gene is TRBJ2-2, the V gene TRBV28; 9 positions agree with TRBD2. The germline V gene encodes CDR1 MDHEN and CDR2 SYDVKM. V shed 2 bases and J 6 bases; nucleotides not matched to a gene: 4. The CDR3 runs to 15 residues. In nucleotides, the CDR3 is TGTGCCAGCAGTTTAGCGGGGGGGCTCCCCGGGGAGCTGTTTTTT. This translates into CASSLAGGLPGELFF.

This chain uses TRBV18 with TRBJ2-3; D remains ambiguous. Trimming shortened V by 8 bases and J by 0 bases, and 15 bases separated the two germline ends. The CDR3 consists of 15 residues. Germline CDR1 reads KGHSH; CDR2 reads LQKENI. The chain's CDR3 is CASQDRVDSTDTQYF. The CDR3 nucleotides are TGTGCCAGCCAAGACCGGGTAGATAGCACAGATACGCAGTATTTT.